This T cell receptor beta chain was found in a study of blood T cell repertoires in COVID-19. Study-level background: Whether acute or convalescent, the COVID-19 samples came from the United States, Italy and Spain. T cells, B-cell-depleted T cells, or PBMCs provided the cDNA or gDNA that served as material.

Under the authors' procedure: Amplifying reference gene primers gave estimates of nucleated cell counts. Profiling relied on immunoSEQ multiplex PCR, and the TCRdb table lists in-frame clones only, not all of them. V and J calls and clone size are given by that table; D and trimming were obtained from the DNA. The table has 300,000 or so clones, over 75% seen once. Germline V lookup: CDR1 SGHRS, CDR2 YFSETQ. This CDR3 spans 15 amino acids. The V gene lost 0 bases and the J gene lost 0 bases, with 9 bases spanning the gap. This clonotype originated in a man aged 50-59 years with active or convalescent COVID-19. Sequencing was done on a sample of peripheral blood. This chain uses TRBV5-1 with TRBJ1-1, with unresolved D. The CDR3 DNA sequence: TGCGCCAGCAGCTTGGGACCAGGATTGAACACTGAAGCTTTCTTT. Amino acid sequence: CASSLGPGLNTEAFF. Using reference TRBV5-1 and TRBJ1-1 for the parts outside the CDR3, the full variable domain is KAGVTQTPRYLIKTRGQQVTLSCSPISGHRSVSWYQQTPGQGLQFLFEYFSETQRNKGNFPGRFSGRQFSNSRSEMNVSTLELGDSALYLCASSLGPGLNTEAFFGQGTRLTVV.